These T cell receptor beta chains were read from a single sample in a study of glioma-infiltrating T cells after dendritic cell vaccination. Sequenced by immunoSEQ multiplex PCR; TCRdb stores in-frame clones only, minus some. The data hold about 67,000 clones, with about four fifths observed a single time. The source material was blood, sampled before dendritic cell vaccination. These receptors originate from a human donor with glioblastoma. Both conserved end residues are trimmed from each CDR3.

V gene: TRBV7-9
CDR3 length: 10
CDR3 protein: ASSFSTDTQY

V gene: TRBV4-3
CDR3 length: 14
CDR3 protein: ASSQEWSGGNNEQF

V gene: TRBV6-4
CDR3 length: 12
CDR3 protein: ASSDHGQGLGYT

V gene: TRBV29-1
CDR3 length: 9
CDR3 protein: SVALQETQY

V gene: TRBV6-1
CDR3 length: 12
CDR3 protein: ASSPAPSSYEQY

V gene: TRBV5-6
CDR3 length: 14
CDR3 protein: ASSWGTGGETDTQY

V gene: TRBV5-8
CDR3 length: 14
CDR3 protein: ASSPYLAGGASPLH

V gene: TRBV2
CDR3 length: 12
CDR3 protein: ASRDSTNTGELF

V gene: TRBV7-6
CDR3 length: 14
CDR3 protein: ASSLGQGGVGTEAF

V gene: TRBV4-3
CDR3 length: 16
CDR3 protein: ASSQDTPGQGVNTEAF

V gene: TRBV10-3
CDR3 length: 11
CDR3 protein: AVSVGQTYGYT

V gene: TRBV6-6
CDR3 length: 11
CDR3 protein: ASSPSGADTQY